The 8 T cell receptor beta chains given below trace back to one sample, sequenced in a study of blood T cell repertoires in COVID-19. Sequenced by immunoSEQ multiplex PCR; TCRdb stores in-frame clones only, minus some. This repertoire shows 250,000 to 300,000 clones, about nine tenths found once; its top ten account for 2% to 2.5%. Sequenced sample: peripheral blood. The receptor source for this set is a woman in her 50s who had recovered from COVID-19.

V gene TRBV12-3 or TRBV12-4 combines with J gene TRBJ1-1; D uncertain. V was clipped by 6 bases and J by 0 bases, with 8 bases between them. The CDR3 has 13 residues. This chain's CDR3 is CASRQSLNTEAFF. The CDR3 DNA sequence: TGTGCCAGCAGGCAGTCCCTGAACACTGAAGCTTTCTTT.

This clone showed up just a few times. The chain's CDR3 is CSAPTWPDYNEQFF. CDR3 DNA: TGCAGCGCTCCGACTTGGCCCGACTACAATGAGCAGTTCTTC. The V call is TRBV29-1, the J call TRBJ2-1; D is ambiguous. The CDR3 is 14 amino acids. CDR1 is SQVTM, CDR2 ANQGSEA, per germline. V was cut by 7 bases and J by 3 bases, with 16 bases left in between.

The rearrangement joins TRBV28 to TRBJ2-7; TRBD1 agrees at 9 bases. Germline V gives CDR1 MDHEN, CDR2 SYDVKM. V lost 4 bases and J lost 5; bases outside the gene matches: 6. There are 14 residues in the CDR3. CDR3: CASSSPRTGDEQYF. For the CDR3, the DNA is TGTGCCAGCAGTTCGCCCCGGACAGGGGACGAGCAGTACTTC.

This clone came up once. The V call is TRBV9, the J call TRBJ2-7; the D is unclear. Per the germline V gene, CDR1 is SGDLS and CDR2 is YYNGEE. Trimming stripped 0 bases from V and 6 bases from J, with 13 bases between. The CDR3 spans 14 residues. The CDR3, as DNA: TGTGCCAGCAGCGTAGACCCAGCCCCGGGCGAGCAGTACTTC. Amino acid sequence: CASSVDPAPGEQYF.

The gene calls are TRBV19 and TRBJ1-1; D unresolved. CDR1 LNHDA and CDR2 SQIVND come from the germline V gene (reference sequence). V shed 9 bases and J shed 7 bases, with 21 bases lying between them. This CDR3 comprises 14 residues. The CDR3 nucleotides are TGTGCCAGCCGGGGAGTGTCCGGCTTTAATGAAGCTTTCTTT. It yields the protein CASRGVSGFNEAFF.

The chain joins TRBV4-1 to TRBJ1-2; D unresolved. The CDR3 spans 15 residues. Trimming took 3 bases from V and 0 from J, leaving 11 bases between them. The germline gives CDR1 MGHRA, CDR2 YSYEKL. CDR3 sequence (DNA): TGCGCCAGCAGCCAGCTCGAGGGAGCTAACTATGGCTACACCTTC. This sequence encodes CASSQLEGANYGYTF.

The chain recombines TRBV7-2 with TRBJ2-3, with 8 bases that match TRBD2. The CDR3 has 14 amino acids. V lost 3 bases and J lost 2; bases outside the gene matches: 1. CDR1 and CDR2 from the germline V gene are SGHTA and FQGNSA. The CDR3 bases are TGTGCCAGCAGCTTGGGACTAGACACAGATACGCAGTATTTT. This gives the protein CASSLGLDTDTQYF. Using reference TRBV7-2 and TRBJ2-3 for the parts outside the CDR3, the full variable domain is GAGVSQSPSNKVTEKGKDVELRCDPISGHTALYWYRQSLGQGLEFLIYFQGNSAPDKSGLPSDRFSAERTGGSVSTLTIQRTQQEDSAVYLCASSLGLDTDTQYFGPGTRLTVL.

This rearrangement joins TRBV7-8 to TRBJ2-7; 8 nucleotides match TRBD1. The CDR3 has 15 residues. In germline, CDR1 is SGHVS, CDR2 FQNEAQ. Trimming removed 1 base from V and 3 bases from J; junction bases left unmatched: 5. As DNA, the CDR3 is TGTGCCAGCAGCTTAGGGGGACAGGTTCTCTACGAGCAGTACTTC. The encoded protein is CASSLGGQVLYEQYF.